This TCR beta chain was identified during a study of PD-L1 blockade in urothelial cancer. This clone was seen only once. As for time point: peripheral blood 6 weeks after treatment start. Sample numbers ranged from 1 to 8 per patient, encompassing pretreatment and on-treatment collections. Only in-frame clones appear in the TCRdb table, and some are missing; sequencing was by immunoSEQ multiplex PCR. The sample holds more than 95,000 clones, about 82% seen once. This CDR3 comprises 13 residues. Trimming removed 3 bases at V and 7 bases at J, with 9 bases between. Germline-derived CDR1 and CDR2 are LNHDA and SQIVND (reference sequence).

Sequencing used PBMCs, obtained around atezolizumab (anti-PD-L1) treatment. The genes are TRBV19 and TRBJ1-4, with D tentatively TRBD1 (6 bases). The sequence derives from a man in his forties or fifties with urothelial cancer. The CDR3 nucleotides are TGTGCCAGTAGTATGGGGACACTTGAAAAACTGTTTTTT. Protein product: CASSMGTLEKLFF.